Sequencing of this TCR beta chain was carried out in a study of vaccination and CD4 T cells after COVID-19. Described treatment: roughly 10-day PBMC culture with coronavirus spike peptide pools or control peptides (ViraFEST assay). As concerns this clonotype: Its antigen is unidentified.

V was cut by 7 bases and J by 5 bases, with 17 bases left in between. Looked up from germline, CDR1 is SGHTA and CDR2 is FQGNSA. This CDR3 has 14 amino acids. Sequence data for DNA of cultured CD4+ T cells were generated by the Oncomine TCR Beta short-read assay. TCRdb processed the PCR reads anew with MiXCR; each CDR3 protein has one entry. The sample holds about 7,600 distinct CDR3 sequences, about 70% seen once. J is TRBJ1-2 and V is TRBV7-2; tentatively, D is TRBD1 (5 bases). This clonotype was obtained from a human donor with COVID-19. The sequencing used cultured CD4+ T cells from blood, collected after SARS-CoV-2 vaccination. CDR3 in DNA: TGTGCCAGCACGCCGGGACCCACGATTTATGGCTACACCTTC. This encodes CASTPGPTIYGYTF.